The following is a T cell receptor beta chain sequence with its context. Its cognate antigen is unknown. This sample is drawn from a study of T-cell memory formation after mild COVID-19. Whole-study findings and limits: Clones contracting day 15 to 85 were balanced CD4/CD8; later expanders leaned CD4+. The study found contracting CD4+ clones mainly in CM and EM and contracting CD8+ clones in EMRA. Some clones that responded turned up in pre-infection memory, which suggests that cross-reactive memory joined in.

TCRdb reanalysed the 5' RACE reads using MiXCR and keeps one entry per CDR3 protein. The sample gives fewer than 95,000 distinct CDR3 sequences, 13% of which show up once; roughly a quarter is in the top ten. The source of this sequence is an adult woman who had mild COVID-19 (a few samples of this study predate the infection). Cell type and time point are not known. The material sequenced was PBMCs or a T cell subset sorted from them (not recorded which).

In DNA, the CDR3 is TGTGCCAGCAGCGTAGATTGGGTGAGGGAGACCCAGTACTTC. Its translation is CASSVDWVRETQYF. This chain uses TRBV9 with TRBJ2-5; D gene ambiguous. Trimming removed 0 bases at V and 5 bases at J, with 11 bases between. Per germline, CDR1 SGDLS and CDR2 YYNGEE. The CDR3 is made up of 14 amino acids.